Sequencing of this T cell receptor beta chain was carried out in a study of blood T cells in healthy people across ages. Of note for this clonotype: Its antigen is currently unknown.

Together with a sample-barcoded 5' primer, a J-beta primer mix was included in a second PCR lasting roughly 6 to 12 cycles. One entry per CDR3 protein results from TCRdb running MiXCR on the 5' RACE reads. Of about 780,000 distinct CDR3 sequences in the sample, roughly 25% were seen once. Trimming shortened V by 1 base and J by 1 base, and 8 bases separated the two germline ends. Germline assignment: CDR1 LGHNA and CDR2 YNFKEQ. The CDR3 loop spans 14 amino acids. General study results and limits: Diversity of TCR beta per million T cells declined in a roughly linear way with age.

The data also belong to a second study, concerning T cells of mothers and their children.

Sequences were obtained from blood. The clonotype comes from a boy under 18 in good health. V is TRBV4-2 and J is TRBJ2-7; D is unclear. The CDR3 is CASSQGAASYEQYF. The DNA for the CDR3 is TGTGCCAGCAGCCAAGGGGCGGCTTCCTACGAGCAGTACTTC.